The clone carrying this T cell receptor beta chain was detected ten times or more. CDR1 SGHRS and CDR2 YFSETQ come from the germline V gene. Trimming pared 0 bases from V and 3 bases from J, leaving 13 bases between. The CDR3 loop spans 16 amino acids. Healthy Caucasians alone served as donors. This entry belongs to a study of identical twins. It was template switching that added a universal primer site, and there were unique molecular identifiers on the cDNA. TCRdb called the 5' RACE reads again in MiXCR, with one record for every CDR3 protein. This repertoire shows approximately 220,000 distinct CDR3 sequences, 6.5% to 9% found once; its top ten account for under 7%. The same sample was also studied in work on yellow fever vaccine responses in identical twins. Per that paper: Convergence reportedly seemed to mark part of the twins' vaccine T cell response, with personalization marking the rest.

Sequencing used CD8+ T cells sorted from blood. This TCR came from a woman aged 18-29 years in good health. The rearrangement links TRBV5-1 to TRBJ2-1, with a possible D match to TRBD2 (5 bases). This CDR3 is CASSLGRGSFYNEQFF. DNA of the CDR3: TGCGCCAGCAGCTTGGGTCGGGGATCTTTCTACAATGAGCAGTTCTTC.